Reported below is one T cell receptor beta chain. The antigen remains unidentified. This sample was included in a study of shared clonotypes between healthy human individuals. Measured with immunoSEQ multiplex PCR; TCRdb has only the in-frame clones, and not every one. Among a few million clones listed, roughly nine tenths were seen once. Each sample came from a Caucasian adult donor living in Nashville, Tennessee. A CD45RA-negative memory subset and a CD45RA+ naive subset were separated from the CD4+ cells. V was cut by 4 bases and J by 2 bases, with 9 bases left in between. Germline values: CDR1 MNHEY, CDR2 SVGAGI. The CDR3 length is 15 residues. The study's findings and limits: In the sorted subsets, rarefaction showed sequencing was incomplete despite large depth. In four donors, around 5% of naive CD4 clonotypes appeared in common.

Material for sequencing was naive CD4+ T cells sorted from blood. As for subset: CD45RA+ positively selected. This sequence joins TRBV6-5 and TRBJ1-6; the D gene is possibly TRBD1 (5 bases). The source of this sequence is a man aged 18 to 29 in good health. CDR3 DNA: TGTGCCAGCAGTTGGGGCGGGACCTATAATTCACCCCTCCACTTT. Translating gives CASSWGGTYNSPLHF.